A selection of T cell receptor beta chains follows, all from one sample in a study of T cell repertoires in cytomegalovirus infection. TCRdb reprocessed the reads via MiXCR and lists one record per CDR3 protein. The top ten hold roughly 50% of the sample, which has some 500,000 distinct CDR3 sequences, 35% to 50% seen once. Antigens for these TCRs are unknown. Sample: cultured PBMCs, taken from culture after CMV antigen stimulation. These receptors came from a human donor in good health (CMV status not recorded). Some clones in this sample may be carry-over from other donors' samples. CDR3s include the opening cysteine and the closing phenylalanine or tryptophan. The order of the fields is D gene, J gene, V gene, clone size, CDR3 protein, CDR3 DNA. A D gene is named only where the DNA matches it firmly. Clone size, where shown, is once, few, many, or a class for clones that have expanded.

. | TRBJ1-2 | TRBV18 | . | CASSPPWGGGMSYTF | TGTGCCAGCTCACCACCCTGGGGGGGTGGTATGAGCTACACCTTC
. | TRBJ2-7 | TRBV7-9 | . | CASSGYLSYEQYF | TGTGCCAGCAGCGGTTACCTCTCCTACGAGCAGTACTTC
. | TRBJ1-2 | TRBV12-3/TRBV12-4 | . | CATSRRTYGYTF | TGTGCCACCAGCCGTAGAACGTATGGCTACACCTTC
TRBD1 | TRBJ2-2 | TRBV10-3 | once | CAIGKTAGTDAGELFF | TGTGCCATCGGGAAGACTGCCGGGACAGATGCCGGGGAGCTGTTTTTT
. | TRBJ2-5 | TRBV5-1 | once | CASSLVGSVGSGTQYF | TGCGCCAGCAGCTTGGTCGGTAGTGTCGGGTCGGGGACCCAGTACTTC
TRBD2 | TRBJ2-3 | TRBV7-9 | few | CASSSSSGSRADTQYF | TGTGCCAGCAGCTCGTCTAGCGGGAGCAGGGCAGATACGCAGTATTTT
. | TRBJ1-2 | TRBV7-2 | many | CASSFRENYGYTF | TGTGCCAGCAGCTTCAGGGAGAACTATGGCTACACCTTC
TRBD1 | TRBJ1-3 | TRBV19 | . | CASSGQYGNTIYF | TGTGCCAGCTCGGGACAGTATGGAAACACCATATATTTT
TRBD1 | TRBJ1-6 | TRBV11-1 | many | CASSPQDRSSYNSPLHF | TGTGCCAGCAGCCCACAGGACAGGAGCTCCTATAATTCACCCCTCCACTTT
. | TRBJ1-1 | TRBV3-1 | . | CASSKYPGTNTEAFF | TGTGCCAGCAGCAAATATCCCGGGACGAACACTGAAGCTTTCTTT
TRBD2 | TRBJ2-1 | TRBV20-1 | few | CSALSSGGSYNEQFF | TGCAGTGCCCTGTCTAGCGGTGGCTCCTACAATGAGCAGTTCTTC
. | TRBJ2-7 | TRBV7-2 | . | CASSLDHRSEQYF | TGTGCCAGCAGCTTAGATCACAGATCCGAGCAGTACTTC
. | TRBJ2-5 | TRBV7-9 | few | CASSLVIQTQYF | TGTGCCAGCAGCTTAGTAATCCAGACCCAGTACTTC
TRBD2 | TRBJ2-2 | TRBV9 | . | CASTQRGLAGGSNTGELFF | TGTGCCAGCACCCAACGAGGACTAGCGGGAGGGTCTAACACCGGGGAGCTGTTTTTT
TRBD1 | TRBJ1-4 | TRBV4-1 | few | CASSQRQGVEKLFF | TGCGCCAGCAGTCAACGACAGGGGGTGGAAAAACTGTTTTTT
TRBD1 | TRBJ1-6 | TRBV7-8 | many | CASSLDRGVNSPLHF | TGTGCCAGCAGCCTTGACAGGGGGGTTAATTCACCCCTCCACTTT
TRBD2 | TRBJ2-1 | TRBV7-9 | . | CASSLPGLAGKNNEQFF | TGTGCCAGCAGCTTGCCGGGACTAGCGGGAAAAAACAATGAGCAGTTCTTC
. | TRBJ1-5 | TRBV11-2 | few | CASSTGPNQPQHF | TGTGCCAGCAGCACCGGACCCAATCAGCCCCAGCATTTT
. | TRBJ1-1 | TRBV19 | . | CASSISGGGHTEAFF | TGTGCCAGTAGTATTTCGGGGGGCGGTCACACTGAAGCTTTCTTT
. | TRBJ2-1 | TRBV19 | once | CASSIQGGSYNEQFF | TGTGCCAGTAGTATTCAGGGGGGGTCCTACAATGAGCAGTTCTTC
. | TRBJ1-1 | TRBV4-1 | few | CASSQVLQNTEAFF | TGCGCCAGCAGCCAAGTTCTTCAGAACACTGAAGCTTTCTTT
TRBD1 | TRBJ2-3 | TRBV11-2 | few | CASSSPQGVDTQYF | TGTGCCAGCAGCTCTCCGCAGGGGGTAGATACGCAGTATTTT
TRBD2 | TRBJ2-3 | TRBV5-4 | few | CASSSLSGSYTDTQYF | TGTGCCAGCAGCTCACTTAGCGGGAGTTACACAGATACGCAGTATTTT
TRBD1 | TRBJ2-7 | TRBV6-6 | . | CASRYTGGSSYEQYF | TGTGCCAGCAGATATACAGGGGGAAGCTCCTACGAGCAGTACTTC
TRBD1 | TRBJ1-1 | TRBV29-1 | . | CSGQGSTEAFF | TGCAGCGGACAGGGGAGTACTGAAGCTTTCTTT
. | TRBJ2-3 | TRBV10-3 | . | CAIKLAGMSDTQYF | TGTGCCATCAAATTGGCGGGAATGTCAGATACGCAGTATTTT
. | TRBJ2-3 | TRBV4-3 | . | CASSQDPSPDTQYF | TGCGCCAGCAGCCAAGATCCGTCACCAGATACGCAGTATTTT
. | TRBJ2-1 | TRBV6-5 | . | CASRSNGLSSYNEQFF | TGTGCCAGCAGATCAAACGGACTGAGCTCCTACAATGAGCAGTTCTTC
. | TRBJ2-3 | TRBV5-4 | . | CASSPRGGFSTDTQYF | TGTGCCAGCAGCCCCAGAGGGGGATTCTCTACAGATACGCAGTATTTT
. | TRBJ2-1 | TRBV4-2 | few | CASSQERYNEQFF | TGTGCCAGCAGCCAAGAACGATACAATGAGCAGTTCTTC
. | TRBJ2-1 | TRBV19 | . | CASSMSSDGEQFF | TGTGCCAGTAGTATGTCTAGCGATGGTGAGCAGTTCTTC
. | TRBJ2-1 | TRBV18 | . | CASSPRRENEQFF | TGTGCCAGCTCACCACGCCGGGAGAATGAGCAGTTCTTC
. | TRBJ2-5 | TRBV20-1 | . | CSAAGSQETQYF | TGCAGTGCCGCCGGGAGCCAAGAGACCCAGTACTTC
. | TRBJ2-3 | TRBV12-3/TRBV12-4 | . | CASSPPGLHTDTQYF | TGTGCCAGCAGTCCTCCGGGGCTCCACACAGATACGCAGTATTTT
. | TRBJ1-4 | TRBV7-2 | . | CASSPLGRTNEKLFF | TGTGCCAGCAGCCCGTTGGGGAGGACTAATGAAAAACTGTTTTTT
TRBD2 | TRBJ2-3 | TRBV7-8 | few | CASSMGIAGGPTDTQYF | TGTGCCAGCAGTATGGGAATAGCGGGGGGGCCCACAGATACGCAGTATTTT
. | TRBJ1-1 | TRBV11-2 | few | CASSFSINTEAFF | TGTGCCAGCAGCTTTAGTATCAACACTGAAGCTTTCTTT
. | TRBJ2-5 | TRBV5-4 | few | CASSLTGRQETQYF | TGTGCCAGCAGCTTGACAGGTCGTCAAGAGACCCAGTACTTC
TRBD2 | TRBJ2-7 | TRBV7-4 | . | CAIVGGGGDDEQYF | TGTGCCATCGTGGGGGGGGGAGGGGACGACGAGCAGTACTTC
TRBD2 | TRBJ2-1 | TRBV7-2 | . | CASSLDRSGSGEQFF | TGTGCCAGCAGCTTAGATCGTAGCGGGAGTGGCGAGCAGTTCTTC
. | TRBJ2-6 | TRBV7-9 | . | CASSSRGGVPGANVLTF | TGTGCCAGCAGCTCAAGAGGGGGAGTCCCTGGGGCCAACGTCCTGACTTTC
. | TRBJ1-5 | TRBV7-2 | few | CASSPEMDNSNQPQHF | TGTGCCAGCAGCCCCGAGATGGACAATAGCAATCAGCCCCAGCATTTT
. | TRBJ2-6 | TRBV6-5 | . | CASSYSTGYSGANVLTF | TGTGCCAGCAGTTACTCTACGGGGTACTCTGGGGCCAACGTCCTGACTTTC
. | TRBJ2-1 | TRBV4-3 | few | CASSQGRDVWGREQFF | TGCGCCAGCAGCCAAGGGCGAGACGTGTGGGGTCGTGAGCAGTTCTTC
TRBD1 | TRBJ2-7 | TRBV2 | . | CASSDQGVGYEQYF | TGTGCCAGCAGTGACCAGGGGGTAGGCTACGAGCAGTACTTC
. | TRBJ2-7 | TRBV20-1 | . | CSARDVSRGYEQYF | TGCAGTGCTAGAGATGTGTCCAGGGGCTACGAGCAGTACTTC
TRBD2 | TRBJ2-7 | TRBV6-8 | . | CASSSTGLAGGGTYEQYF | TGTGCCAGCAGCTCGACCGGACTAGCGGGAGGGGGAACCTACGAGCAGTACTTC
. | TRBJ1-5 | TRBV7-6 | . | CASSEGPNYSHQPQHF | TGTGCCAGCAGCGAGGGACCAAACTACTCTCATCAGCCCCAGCATTTT
TRBD2 | TRBJ2-5 | TRBV6-1 | few | CASSDWRGGRQETQYF | TGTGCCAGCAGTGATTGGCGCGGGGGGCGTCAAGAGACCCAGTACTTC